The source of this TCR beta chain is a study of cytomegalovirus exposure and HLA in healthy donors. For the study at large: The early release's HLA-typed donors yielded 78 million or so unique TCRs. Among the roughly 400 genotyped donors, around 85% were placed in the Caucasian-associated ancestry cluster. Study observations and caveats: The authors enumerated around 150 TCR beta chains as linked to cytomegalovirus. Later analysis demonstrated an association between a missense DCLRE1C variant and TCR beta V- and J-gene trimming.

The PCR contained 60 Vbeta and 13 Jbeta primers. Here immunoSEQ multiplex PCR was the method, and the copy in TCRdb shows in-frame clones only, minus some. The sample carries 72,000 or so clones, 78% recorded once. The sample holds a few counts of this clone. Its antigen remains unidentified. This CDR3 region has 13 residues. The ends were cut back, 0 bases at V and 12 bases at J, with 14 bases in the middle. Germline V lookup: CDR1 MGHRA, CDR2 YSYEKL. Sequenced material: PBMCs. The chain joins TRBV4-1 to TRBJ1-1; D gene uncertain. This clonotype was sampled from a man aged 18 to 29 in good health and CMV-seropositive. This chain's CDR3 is CASSQDKRGWTFF. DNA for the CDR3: TGCGCCAGCAGCCAAGATAAGCGGGGTTGGACTTTCTTT.